The 14 T cell receptor beta chains below were found in one sample sequenced in a study of control samples from healthy donors and cancer patients. Here immunoSEQ multiplex PCR was the method, and the copy in TCRdb shows in-frame clones only, minus some. The sample gives over 150,000 clones, more than 85% of which show up once; approximately 2% is in the top ten. Sequenced material: blood. Receptors were obtained from a woman in her thirties or forties in good health.

V usage is TRBV11-2 and J usage is TRBJ2-2; TRBD1 or TRBD2 may be the D gene (5 bases each). The germline CDR1 and CDR2 sequences are SGHAT and FQNNGV. V was shortened by 5 bases and J by 2 bases, with 15 bases between the two germline ends. CDR3 length equals 16 residues. CDR3 bases: TGTGCCAGCAGCCTCCAAACGGGGCCTAACACCGGGGAGCTGTTTTTT. The encoded protein is CASSLQTGPNTGELFF. The variable domain in full, completed from reference TRBV11-2 and TRBJ2-2, reads EAGVAQSPRYKIIEKRQSVAFWCNPISGHATLYWYQQILGQGPKLLIQFQNNGVVDDSQLPKDRFSAERLKGVDSTLKIQPAKLEDSAVYLCASSLQTGPNTGELFFGEGSRLTVL.

The rearrangement joins TRBV21-1 to TRBJ1-1; the tabulated D call, TRBD1, remains unverified against the DNA. TRBV21-1 is shown as a pseudogene. The CDR3 loop spans 13 amino acids. CDR3 protein: CASSKGGPTEAFF. In nucleotides, the CDR3 is TGTGCCAGCAGCAAAGGGGGCCCCACTGAAGCTTTCTTT.

This chain connects TRBV27 to TRBJ1-5; D might be TRBD1 (6 bases). The germline CDR1 and CDR2 sequences are MNHEY and SMNVEV (reference sequence). Trimming shortened V by 3 bases and J by 4 bases, and 10 bases separated the two germline ends. This CDR3 region has 14 residues. The CDR3 spells CASSFGGSNQPQHF. Written as DNA, the CDR3 is TGTGCCAGCAGTTTTGGGGGCAGTAATCAGCCCCAGCATTTT.

This clone was counted once. V and J are TRBV7-9 and TRBJ1-6; tentatively, D is TRBD1 (5 bases). Trimming stripped 2 bases from V and 14 bases from J, with 16 bases between. The CDR3 sequence is 14 residues long. Germline assignment: CDR1 SEHNR and CDR2 FQNEAQ (reference sequence). Written as DNA, the CDR3 is TGTGCCAGCAGCTTACGGGTGACATCGGGGGCCCTCCACTTT. Translating gives CASSLRVTSGALHF.

The chain combines TRBV29-1 with TRBJ1-1, with 8 bases aligning to TRBD1. CDR1 and CDR2 (germline): SQVTM, ANQGSEA. The junction had 16 bases not matched to a gene; V was cut back by 8 bases and J by 5 bases. The CDR3 consists of 15 residues. CDR3 nucleotides: TGCAGCTTCCGGGACAGGCCTCCCATGGGAACTGAAGCTTTCTTT. Translating it yields CSFRDRPPMGTEAFF.

The CDR3 sequence: CASSQGSLQPQHF. In nucleotides, the CDR3 is TGTGCCAGCAGCCAAGGGTCACTGCAGCCCCAGCATTTT. The V call is TRBV3-1 (or the pseudogene TRBV3-2), the J call TRBJ1-5; unclear D gene. Trimming removed 1 base at V and 7 bases at J, with 8 bases between. In germline, CDR1 is LGHDT, CDR2 YNNKEL (reference sequence). CDR3 length equals 13 residues.

The chain uses TRBV27 and TRBJ2-7, with TRBD1 matching 11 bases. The CDR3 has 15 amino acids. With 3 bases clipped from V and 1 base from J, the junction kept 2 bases outside the gene matches. Germline CDR1 and CDR2: MNHEY and SMNVEV (reference sequence). DNA for the CDR3: TGTGCCAGCAGTTTCGGGACAGGGGGGTCCTACGAGCAGTACTTC. It encodes CASSFGTGGSYEQYF.

V gene TRBV3-1 (or the pseudogene TRBV3-2) combines with J gene TRBJ1-1; D gene unclear. The germline gives CDR1 LGHDT, CDR2 YNNKEL (reference sequence). CDR3 length: 15 residues. Trimming cost V 1 base and J 2 bases, with 11 bases left between them. CDR3: CASSQALEQNTEAFF. CDR3 nucleotides: TGTGCCAGCAGCCAAGCCCTGGAACAAAACACTGAAGCTTTCTTT.

The chain recombines TRBV14 with TRBJ2-1; the D is unclear. V lost 6 bases and J lost 7, with 7 bases in between. The CDR3 covers 11 residues. Germline V gives CDR1 SGHDN, CDR2 FVKESK. The CDR3: CASSIANEQFF. CDR3 DNA: TGTGCCAGCAGTATCGCGAATGAGCAGTTCTTC.

The chain is built from TRBV12-3 or TRBV12-4 and TRBJ2-2; TRBD1 is a possible D gene (5 bases). The CDR3 extends over 13 amino acids. V dropped 8 bases and J dropped 5 bases, with 12 bases sitting between them. The CDR3 reads CASGALITGELFF. The CDR3 DNA is TGTGCCAGCGGGGCGCTTATAACCGGGGAGCTGTTTTTT.

This CDR3 reads CASSYSSLFGGNTIYF. CDR3 nucleotides: TGTGCCAGCAGTTACTCGAGTCTCTTCGGAGGAAACACCATATATTTT. V usage is TRBV6-5 and J usage is TRBJ1-3; no clear D gene. The V and J ends lost 0 bases and 4 bases respectively, with 13 bases between them. The CDR3 extends over 16 amino acids. The germline V gene encodes CDR1 MNHEY and CDR2 SVGAGI.

The gene calls are TRBV5-6 and TRBJ2-7; D gene uncertain. The length of the CDR3 is 11 residues. CDR1 is SGHDT and CDR2 is YYEEEE in the germline V gene. Trimming removed 2 bases at V and 3 bases at J, with 3 bases between. CDR3 in DNA: TGTGCCAGCAGCTTATACTACGAGCAGTACTTC. It codes for CASSLYYEQYF.

The rearrangement uses TRBV7-8 and TRBJ1-2; D gene unclear. Between the trimmed V and J ends, which lost 4 bases and 2 bases, there was a span of 8 bases. This CDR3 has 13 residues. The germline V gene encodes CDR1 SGHVS and CDR2 FQNEAQ. The CDR3 DNA sequence: TGTGCCAGCAGCTCCGGCGGGAACTATGGCTACACCTTC. Translated, it gives CASSSGGNYGYTF.

The chain has TRBV9 and TRBJ1-1; D is unclear. The CDR3 runs 11 residues. V was shortened by 3 bases and J by 8 bases, with 8 bases between the two germline ends. Per the germline V gene, CDR1 is SGDLS and CDR2 is YYNGEE. The CDR3 protein is CASSDEAEAFF. Written as DNA, the CDR3 is TGTGCCAGCAGCGATGAGGCAGAAGCTTTCTTT. The whole variable domain, filled in from reference TRBV9 and TRBJ1-1, reads DSGVTQTPKHLITATGQRVTLRCSPRSGDLSVYWYQQSLDQGLQFLIQYYNGEERAKGNILERFSAQQFPDLHSELNLSSLELGDSALYFCASSDEAEAFFGQGTRLTVV.